A selection of T cell receptor beta chains follows, all from one sample in a study of blood T cell repertoires in COVID-19. This table comes from immunoSEQ multiplex PCR, and its TCRdb copy is limited to in-frame clones, with some not included. This table has about 180,000 clones, roughly 88% appearing once. The sequenced material came from peripheral blood. These receptor sequences come from a man aged 60 to 75 with acute or convalescent COVID-19. CDR3s include the opening cysteine and the closing phenylalanine or tryptophan. Each record gives: clone size, D gene, J gene, V gene, CDR3 DNA, CDR3 protein. D genes are given only for firm matches. Not all rows give a size; the values are once, few, many and, for expanded clones, a class.

size: NA
D: NA
J: TRBJ2-1
V: TRBV11-3
DNA: TGTGCCAGCAGCCCAGTGGGAGCCTACAATGAGCAGTTCTTC
CDR3: CASSPVGAYNEQFF

size: NA
D: TRBD1
J: TRBJ2-5
V: TRBV6-5
DNA: TGTGCCAGCAGTTTCCGCACAGGGGGCTTAGAGACCCAGTACTTC
CDR3: CASSFRTGGLETQYF

size: NA
D: TRBD2
J: TRBJ2-1
V: TRBV27
DNA: TGTGCCAGCAGTTTGGCGGGAGGCGGCAATGAGCAGTTCTTC
CDR3: CASSLAGGGNEQFF

size: NA
D: NA
J: TRBJ1-1
V: TRBV18
DNA: TGTGCCAGCTCACCTCGAGATAACACTGAAGCTTTCTTT
CDR3: CASSPRDNTEAFF

size: once
D: NA
J: TRBJ2-1
V: TRBV12-3/TRBV12-4
DNA: TGTGCCAGCAGTTTAGGTACACAACTAGATCCGTTCTTC
CDR3: CASSLGTQLDPFF

size: NA
D: TRBD2
J: TRBJ2-2
V: TRBV6-6
DNA: TGTGCCAGCAGTCCCAGGACTAGCGGGAGGACCACCGGGGAGCTGTTTTTT
CDR3: CASSPRTSGRTTGELFF

size: NA
D: NA
J: TRBJ2-2
V: TRBV5-1
DNA: TGCGCCAGCAGCTTCACCGGGACTGGGAACACCGGGGAGCTGTTTTTT
CDR3: CASSFTGTGNTGELFF

size: NA
D: NA
J: TRBJ2-1
V: TRBV12-3/TRBV12-4
DNA: TGTGCCAGCAGTTTGCAGGGAAGAGATGAGCAGTTCTTC
CDR3: CASSLQGRDEQFF

size: NA
D: NA
J: TRBJ2-3
V: TRBV6-1
DNA: TGTGCCAGCAGACCAGGGCACATCCCAGATACGCAGTATTTT
CDR3: CASRPGHIPDTQYF

size: NA
D: NA
J: TRBJ2-1
V: TRBV7-8
DNA: TGTGCCAGCAGCTTAGGCGCAGGCGGGAATGAGCAGTTCTTC
CDR3: CASSLGAGGNEQFF

size: NA
D: NA
J: TRBJ1-3
V: TRBV4-3
DNA: TGCGCCAGCAGCGCCTGGCCGCACACTGGAAACACCATATATTTT
CDR3: CASSAWPHTGNTIYF

size: NA
D: TRBD1
J: TRBJ2-1
V: TRBV15
DNA: TGTGCCACCAGCAGAGATGATCACGGACAGGGTGAGCAGTTCTTC
CDR3: CATSRDDHGQGEQFF

size: once
D: TRBD2
J: TRBJ2-3
V: TRBV24-1
DNA: TGTGCCACCAGTGATTTTCGCGGGAGCCCAGATACGCAGTATTTT
CDR3: CATSDFRGSPDTQYF

size: NA
D: NA
J: TRBJ2-1
V: TRBV19
DNA: TGTGCCAGTAGTATAGGGTTCCCTCCCGGTGAGCAGTTCTTC
CDR3: CASSIGFPPGEQFF

size: NA
D: NA
J: TRBJ2-2
V: TRBV2
DNA: TGTGCCAGCAGTGACGCGGGGTCGAACACCGGGGAGCTGTTTTTT
CDR3: CASSDAGSNTGELFF

size: NA
D: TRBD1
J: TRBJ2-2
V: TRBV5-1
DNA: TGCGCCAGCAGCGCTGACAGGGGGGATACCGGGGAGCTGTTTTTT
CDR3: CASSADRGDTGELFF

size: NA
D: TRBD2
J: TRBJ2-1
V: TRBV28
DNA: TGTGCCAGCAGTTCTAGCGGCCTATACAATGAGCAGTTCTTC
CDR3: CASSSSGLYNEQFF